The 14 T cell receptor beta chains given below trace back to one sample, sequenced in a study of blood T cell repertoires in COVID-19. Profiling relied on immunoSEQ multiplex PCR, and the TCRdb table lists in-frame clones only, not all of them. Of just under 45,000 clones in the sample, approximately 87% are singletons; the top ten hold 3.5% to 5%. The sample was peripheral blood. The receptors were gathered from a man aged 40-49 years with COVID-19, enrolled during active disease.

The chain combines TRBV27 with TRBJ1-4; maybe TRBD1 (5 bases). The germline V gene has CDR1 MNHEY and CDR2 SMNVEV (reference sequence). This CDR3 is built from 13 residues. Trimming removed 6 bases at V and 7 bases at J, with 12 bases between. CDR3 region: CASSPGPVEKLFF. The CDR3 DNA is TGTGCCAGCAGCCCAGGGCCTGTTGAAAAACTGTTTTTT.

The V and J genes are TRBV29-1 and TRBJ1-4; D gene unclear. The CDR3 is made up of 14 amino acids. The germline gives CDR1 SQVTM, CDR2 ANQGSEA. The ends were cut back, 4 bases at V and 7 bases at J, with 16 bases in the middle. In nucleotides, the CDR3 is TGCAGCGTTGGCCTGGCAGGAGGGAGTGAAAAACTGTTTTTT. Protein product: CSVGLAGGSEKLFF.

This chain links TRBV2 with TRBJ1-4, with 8 bases aligning to TRBD1. This CDR3 comprises 15 residues. The V gene end was trimmed by 6 bases and the J gene end by 5 bases; junction bases not matched to a gene: 8. Germline loops: CDR1 SNHLY, CDR2 FYNNEI. In DNA form, the CDR3 reads TGTGCCAGCAGGGCTATGTCAGGGGGCAATGAAAAACTGTTTTTT. Residues: CASRAMSGGNEKLFF.

J is TRBJ2-4 and V is TRBV6-6, with TRBD2 matching over 8 bases. V lost 6 bases and J lost 2; bases outside the gene matches: 6. This CDR3 is 15 amino acids long. The germline V gene has CDR1 MNHNY and CDR2 SVGAGI (reference sequence). CDR3 sequence (DNA): TGTGCCAGCAGCCACACTAGCGGCTCCAAAAACATTCAGTACTTC. Translating gives CASSHTSGSKNIQYF.

The chain combines TRBV7-8 with TRBJ1-5, with D perhaps matching TRBD1 (6 bases). V lost 2 bases and J lost 4, with 9 bases in between. The CDR3 loop spans 14 amino acids. CDR1 and CDR2 from the germline V gene are SGHVS and FQNEAQ. In DNA form, the CDR3 reads TGTGCCAGCAGCTTATCTGGACAGAATCAGCCCCAGCATTTT. Its translation: CASSLSGQNQPQHF.

The J gene is TRBJ2-1, the V gene TRBV6-5; 11 bases match TRBD2. The CDR3 is 15 amino acids. V lost 5 bases and J lost 6; bases outside the gene matches: 6. Germline CDR1 reads MNHEY; CDR2 reads SVGAGI. In DNA, the CDR3 is TGTGCCAGCAGTAATGGACTAGCGGGCTCCAATGAGCAGTTCTTC. This sequence encodes CASSNGLAGSNEQFF.

This clone appeared once. The chain is built from TRBV5-4 and TRBJ2-1, with D tentatively TRBD2 (5 bases). The V end lost 5 bases, the J end lost 4 bases, and 16 bases lay between the germline ends. This CDR3 has 15 amino acids. CDR1 SGHNT and CDR2 YYREEE come from the germline V gene (reference sequence). CDR3 DNA sequence: TGTGCCAGCAGGGACTGGGGATTTGCGTACAATGAGCAGTTCTTC. This translates into CASRDWGFAYNEQFF.

This rearrangement joins TRBV9 to TRBJ2-5; 15 bases align to TRBD2. Trimming cost V 0 bases and J 2 bases; bases outside gene matches: 2. The V gene's germline CDR1 is SGDLS and CDR2 YYNGEE. The CDR3 has 17 residues. The CDR3 region has the DNA TGTGCCAGCAGCGTAGCGGGACTAGCGGGGGGTCAAGAGACCCAGTACTTC. It specifies CASSVAGLAGGQETQYF.

The CDR3 here is CASIRDRSSNYGYTF. The CDR3 DNA reads TGTGCCAGTATCCGGGACAGGTCCTCTAACTATGGCTACACCTTC. The chain joins TRBV19 to TRBJ1-2, with 8 positions matching TRBD1. Per germline, CDR1 LNHDA and CDR2 SQIVND (reference sequence). CDR3 size: 15 residues. V shed 7 bases and J 0 bases; nucleotides not matched to a gene: 7.

The rearrangement joins TRBV2 to TRBJ1-1, with unresolved D. Germline V gene data show CDR1 as SNHLY and CDR2 as FYNNEI. This CDR3 is built from 14 residues. V was cut by 7 bases and J by 5 bases, with 17 bases left in between. CDR3 nucleotide sequence: TGTGCCAGCACCAGAAGGGCCGCGGGGACTGAAGCTTTCTTT. Its protein product is CASTRRAAGTEAFF.

The chain recombines TRBV5-4 with TRBJ1-3; no clear D gene. The length of the CDR3 is 17 residues. V lost 0 bases, J lost 0 bases, and 13 bases lay in between. The germline V gene encodes CDR1 SGHNT and CDR2 YYREEE (reference sequence). In DNA, the CDR3 is TGTGCCAGCAGCTTGGGTCCAGGTCTACCCTCTGGAAACACCATATATTTT. As protein: CASSLGPGLPSGNTIYF.

The chain combines TRBV4-1 with TRBJ2-3; D might be TRBD1 (6 bases). The CDR3 totals 13 residues. CDR1 is MGHRA and CDR2 is YSYEKL in the germline V gene. With 3 bases removed from V and 9 bases from J, the gap between germline ends came to 13 bases. CDR3 protein: CASSQQGQSTQYF. DNA for the CDR3: TGCGCCAGCAGCCAGCAAGGACAGTCAACGCAGTATTTT.

The rearrangement joins TRBV3-1 (or the pseudogene TRBV3-2) to TRBJ2-3, with D perhaps TRBD2 (7 bases). The CDR3 extends over 15 amino acids. V was clipped by 1 base and J by 2 bases, with 10 bases between them. CDR1 and CDR2 from the germline V gene are LGHDT and YNNKEL (reference sequence). CDR3 sequence (DNA): TGTGCCAGCAGCCAAGTCGGGGGGCACACAGATACGCAGTATTTT. Translated: CASSQVGGHTDTQYF.

This chain links TRBV28 with TRBJ1-5; 8 bases fit TRBD1. CDR3 length: 15 amino acids. Germline V gives CDR1 MDHEN, CDR2 SYDVKM. J lost 4 bases, V lost 10 bases, and 12 bases had no gene match. Written as DNA, the CDR3 is TGTGCCATTGCGCACTCAGGGGGCCTAAATCAGCCCCAGCATTTT. This sequence encodes CAIAHSGGLNQPQHF.